Listed here are 7 T cell receptor beta chains from one sample, sequenced in a study of cytomegalovirus exposure and HLA in healthy donors. The PCR used 60 Vbeta and 13 Jbeta primers. Data came from immunoSEQ multiplex PCR; TCRdb stores just in-frame clones and leaves some out. The table has about 170,000 clones, less than 90% seen once. The sample consisted of PBMCs. These TCRs come from a woman aged 45-65 years in good health and CMV-seropositive.

This clone showed up just once. The chain employs TRBV6-1 and TRBJ2-7; possibly TRBD2 for D (6 bases). This CDR3 is built from 15 residues. Germline V lookup: CDR1 MNHNS, CDR2 SASEGT. V was pared by 1 base and J by 7 bases, with 17 bases between. CDR3 residues: CASSEGRATRGEQYF. In DNA form, the CDR3 reads TGTGCCAGCAGTGAAGGGAGGGCCACTCGGGGGGAGCAGTACTTC.

This clone was recorded a few times. The same CDR3 also results from other DNA sequences found in this sample. This chain uses TRBV7-2 with TRBJ1-3; D remains unclear. This CDR3 has 13 amino acids. V was clipped by 5 bases and J by 0 bases, with 5 bases between them. Germline CDR1 and CDR2: SGHTA and FQGNSA. CDR3 DNA: TGTGCCAGCAGCCCAGGCTCTGGAAACACCATATATTTT. It specifies CASSPGSGNTIYF.

Only one count was recorded for this clone. CDR3 protein: CASSPSVGVSLTEAFF. The CDR3 DNA is TGTGCCAGCAGTCCATCAGTAGGGGTATCTCTGACTGAAGCTTTCTTT. This chain joins TRBV7-9 and TRBJ1-1; TRBD1 might be the D (5 bases). The CDR3 loop spans 16 amino acids. CDR1 is SEHNR and CDR2 is FQNEAQ in the germline V gene (reference sequence). The ends were cut back, 6 bases at V and 5 bases at J, with 22 bases in the middle. The entire variable domain, with the rest obtained from reference TRBV7-9 and TRBJ1-1, is as follows: DTGVSQNPRHKITKRGQNVTFRCDPISEHNRLYWYRQTLGQGPEFLTYFQNEAQLEKSRLLSDRFSAERPKGSFSTLEIQRTEQGDSAMYLCASSPSVGVSLTEAFFGQGTRLTVV.

V and J are TRBV28 and TRBJ1-5, with D possibly matching TRBD1 (5 bases). Germline V CDR1 and CDR2: MDHEN, SYDVKM. The V end was cut by 10 bases, the J end by 1 base, with 8 bases between. The CDR3 runs 12 residues. The CDR3 DNA follows: TGTGCCACGGGGGGAAGCAATCAGCCCCAGCATTTT. It yields the protein CATGGSNQPQHF.

The CDR3 coding sequence is TGTGCCAGCAGCAAAACCGGACTAGCGGGACGGGCTGAGCAGTTCTTC. Protein: CASSKTGLAGRAEQFF. J is TRBJ2-1 and V is TRBV28, with TRBD2 matching 12 bases. CDR1 and CDR2 from the germline V gene are MDHEN and SYDVKM. V lost 6 bases to trimming and J lost 9 bases; unmatched junction nucleotides: 12. This CDR3 spans 16 amino acids.

A single count supports this clone. In DNA form, the CDR3 reads TGTGCCAGCAGCGTACTCCATAGCGGGGGGGGCAATGAGCAGTTCTTC. This gives the protein CASSVLHSGGGNEQFF. The rearrangement uses TRBV9 and TRBJ2-1; 11 nucleotides match TRBD2. The ends lost 1 base at V and 6 bases at J; junction bases unmatched: 6. Germline assignment: CDR1 SGDLS and CDR2 YYNGEE. This CDR3 spans 16 amino acids.

This clone showed up just a few times. This chain links TRBV11-2 with TRBJ1-4; TRBD1 agrees at 8 bases. CDR3 length: 12 residues. With V trimmed by 5 bases and J by 13 bases, 6 bases remained unmatched. The germline gives CDR1 SGHAT, CDR2 FQNNGV. The DNA for the CDR3 is TGTGCCAGCAGCCCTAGCGGACAGGGACTGTTTTTT. Amino acids: CASSPSGQGLFF.